This T cell receptor beta chain was captured by sequencing in a study of blood T cells in healthy people across ages. Broader study findings: For the donors, CMV status was unknown and possibly confounded expanded clonotype changes.

The germline V gene has CDR1 SGHAT and CDR2 FQNNGV. Trimming cost V 4 bases and J 8 bases; bases outside gene matches: 9. The CDR3 extends over 15 amino acids. This clonotype was seen a few times. Its antigen remains unidentified. With a J-beta primer mix and a sample-barcoded 5' primer, a second PCR ran roughly 6 to 11 cycles. From the 5' RACE reads, TCRdb called clonotypes with MiXCR, one entry per CDR3 protein. The sample lists around 1,700,000 distinct CDR3 sequences, approximately 28% occurring once. Sequences were obtained from blood. The receptor was isolated from a woman aged 25 to 39 in good health. The J gene is TRBJ2-1, the V gene TRBV11-2; 9 bases are shared with TRBD2. The CDR3 here is CASSYQSGGSDEQFF. The CDR3 DNA reads TGTGCCAGCAGCTATCAAAGCGGGGGGTCGGATGAGCAGTTCTTC. The full variable domain, with the rest looked up from reference TRBV11-2 and TRBJ2-1, is EAGVAQSPRYKIIEKRQSVAFWCNPISGHATLYWYQQILGQGPKLLIQFQNNGVVDDSQLPKDRFSAERLKGVDSTLKIQPAKLEDSAVYLCASSYQSGGSDEQFFGPGTRLTVL.